This passage covers 19 T cell receptor beta chains from one sample sequenced in a study of blood T cell repertoires in COVID-19. Produced via immunoSEQ multiplex PCR; TCRdb's table is partial and in-frame only. The repertoire consists of about 300,000 clones, with 85% to 90% occurring once and the leading ten covering roughly a tenth. The sample consisted of PBMCs or T cells enriched from blood (not recorded which). The origin of the receptors is a woman between 18 and 29 years old who had recovered from COVID-19.

The rearrangement joins TRBV7-6 to TRBJ2-4, with 8 nucleotides matching TRBD1. The junction had 6 bases not matched to a gene; V was cut back by 5 bases and J by 0 bases. Germline-derived CDR1 and CDR2 are SGHVS and FNYEAQ. CDR3 length: 16 amino acids. The CDR3 sequence: CASSPWTGRAKNIQYF. The CDR3, as DNA: TGTGCCAGCAGCCCTTGGACAGGGCGAGCCAAAAACATTCAGTACTTC.

The V call is TRBV27, the J call TRBJ1-4, with D maybe TRBD1 (6 bases). Germline V gene lookup returns CDR1 MNHEY and CDR2 SMNVEV (reference sequence). The CDR3 sequence is 14 residues long. The V gene lost 6 bases and the J gene lost 2 bases, with 10 bases spanning the gap. In nucleotides, the CDR3 is TGTGCCAGCAGCCTACAGGGTACTAATGAAAAACTGTTTTTT. Its translation is CASSLQGTNEKLFF.

The genes are TRBV9 and TRBJ1-3; TRBD1 matches at 7 bases. CDR1 is SGDLS and CDR2 is YYNGEE in the germline V gene. The ends lost 2 bases at V and 2 bases at J; junction bases unmatched: 1. This CDR3 is built from 14 residues. The CDR3 DNA reads TGTGCCAGCAGCGTTGGGACAGCTGGAAACACCATATATTTT. Encoded protein: CASSVGTAGNTIYF.

In nucleotides, the CDR3 is TGTGCCAGCTCACTCCGGACAGGTACAAATGAAAAACTGTTTTTT. Amino acid sequence: CASSLRTGTNEKLFF. The rearrangement joins TRBV18 to TRBJ1-4; 7 positions agree with TRBD1. The CDR3 is made up of 15 amino acids. Germline CDR1 and CDR2: KGHSH and LQKENI. V dropped 4 bases and J dropped 5; count of bases not matched to a gene: 7.

The chain links TRBV13 to TRBJ1-1; possible D gene TRBD1, 5 bases. This CDR3 spans 14 amino acids. Germline CDR1 PRHDT, CDR2 FYEKMQ (reference sequence). With 5 bases removed from V and 4 bases from J, the gap between germline ends came to 14 bases. CDR3: CASSPQTVTTEAFF. In nucleotides, the CDR3 is TGTGCCAGCAGCCCCCAGACAGTCACCACTGAAGCTTTCTTT.

This clone appeared a single time. This chain connects TRBV5-1 to TRBJ1-2; the match to TRBD1 covers 7 bases. Germline V gene sequence: CDR1 SGHRS, CDR2 YFSETQ. The J segment lost 8 bases and the V segment lost 0 bases, leaving 7 bases of the junction unmatched. This CDR3 has 14 residues. DNA for the CDR3: TGCGCCAGCAGCTTGGCCAGAGGGGGCGCGGGCTACACCTTC. Its translation is CASSLARGGAGYTF.

The chain combines TRBV19 with TRBJ2-2, with D possibly TRBD1 on 6 matching bases. The CDR3 is 14 amino acids. CDR1 is LNHDA, CDR2 SQIVND, per germline (reference sequence). V lost 6 bases, J lost 4 bases, and 12 bases lay in between. CDR3 region: CASRQGSITGELFF. The CDR3 DNA is TGTGCCAGTAGACAGGGATCGATCACCGGGGAGCTGTTTTTT.

V is TRBV11-3 and J is TRBJ1-1; D gene ambiguous. Germline CDR1 reads SGHNT; CDR2 reads YENEEA. V lost 4 bases and J 9 bases, leaving 15 bases between the germline ends. The CDR3 consists of 13 residues. The CDR3 nucleotides are TGTGCCAGCAGCTCCTCCGATCGGGGTAAAGCTTTCTTT. It encodes CASSSSDRGKAFF. Drawing the rest from reference TRBV11-3 and TRBJ1-1, the complete variable domain is EAGVVQSPRYKIIEKKQPVAFWCNPISGHNTLYWYLQNLGQGPELLIRYENEEAVDDSQLPKDRFSAERLKGVDSTLKIQPAELGDSAVYLCASSSSDRGKAFFGQGTRLTVV.

In this sample, this clone turned up many times. The rearrangement links TRBV28 to TRBJ1-4; the match to TRBD1 covers 7 bases. V lost 4 bases, J lost 10 bases, and 9 bases stayed unmatched. The germline CDR1 and CDR2 sequences are MDHEN and SYDVKM. The CDR3 covers 14 residues. CDR3: CASSSDRYQGKLFF. CDR3 DNA sequence: TGTGCCAGCAGTTCGGACAGGTATCAGGGAAAACTGTTTTTT. The full variable domain, in which reference TRBV28 and TRBJ1-4 provide the parts outside the CDR3, is DVKVTQSSRYLVKRTGEKVFLECVQDMDHENMFWYRQDPGLGLRLIYFSYDVKMKEKGDIPEGYSVSREKKERFSLILESASTNQTSMYLCASSSDRYQGKLFFGSGTQLSVL.

V is TRBV4-1 and J is TRBJ1-1, with D perhaps TRBD1 (5 bases). The germline V and J ends were trimmed by 0 bases and 0 bases, with 8 bases remaining between them. The CDR3 sequence is 15 residues long. Germline lookup yields CDR1 MGHRA and CDR2 YSYEKL. Here the CDR3 DNA reads TGCGCCAGCAGCCAAGACAGGACAATGAACACTGAAGCTTTCTTT. As protein: CASSQDRTMNTEAFF.

The chain carries TRBV5-4 and TRBJ2-1, with TRBD1 matching over 11 bases. The germline V gene encodes CDR1 SGHNT and CDR2 YYREEE (reference sequence). This CDR3 comprises 13 residues. The V segment lost 5 bases and the J segment 9 bases; nucleotides outside the gene matches: 4. This chain's CDR3 is CASSWTGGTEQFF. CDR3 coding DNA: TGTGCCAGCAGTTGGACAGGGGGCACTGAGCAGTTCTTC.

The chain is built from TRBV7-9 and TRBJ2-2; maybe TRBD2 (6 bases). Germline V CDR1 and CDR2: SEHNR, FQNEAQ (reference sequence). This CDR3 contains 15 residues. V was trimmed by 5 bases and J by 7 bases, leaving 17 bases between them. CDR3 DNA sequence: TGTGCCAGCAGCCCTCTCGGGACTCTCATCGGGGAGCTGTTTTTT. This translates into CASSPLGTLIGELFF.

The V and J genes are TRBV25-1 and TRBJ1-4, with 7 bases aligning to TRBD1. The V gene end was trimmed by 4 bases and the J gene end by 14 bases; junction bases not matched to a gene: 10. The V gene's germline CDR1 is MGHDK and CDR2 SYGVNS. The CDR3 length is 13 residues. CDR3 residues: CASSGRQGGRLFF. CDR3 nucleotide sequence: TGTGCCAGCAGTGGGCGTCAGGGGGGACGGCTGTTTTTT.

This clone was recorded only once. V and J are TRBV19 and TRBJ1-6; D unclear. This CDR3 spans 13 amino acids. CDR1 is LNHDA and CDR2 is SQIVND in the germline V gene (reference sequence). Trimming removed 2 bases at V and 7 bases at J, with 6 bases between. The DNA for the CDR3 is TGTGCCAGTAGTATACGAGGAAATTCACCCCTCCACTTT. It specifies CASSIRGNSPLHF. The entire variable domain, with the rest obtained from reference TRBV19 and TRBJ1-6, is as follows: DGGITQSPKYLFRKEGQNVTLSCEQNLNHDAMYWYRQDPGQGLRLIYYSQIVNDFQKGDIAEGYSVSREKKESFPLTVTSAQKNPTAFYLCASSIRGNSPLHFGNGTRLTVT.

This clone was observed a few times. This rearrangement joins TRBV12-3 or TRBV12-4 to TRBJ1-4; D not certain. CDR3 length equals 13 residues. Deletions cut 7 bases from V and 7 bases from J, with 13 bases between. In nucleotides, the CDR3 is TGTGCCAGCATGAGGGCACGAGGTGAAAAACTGTTTTTT. The encoded protein is CASMRARGEKLFF.

The CDR3 DNA reads TGTGCCAGTAGTGCAGGGATCCAAGAGACCCAGTACTTC. Translation: CASSAGIQETQYF. The V call is TRBV19, the J call TRBJ2-5, with D perhaps matching TRBD1 (5 bases). There are 13 residues in the CDR3. Per the germline V gene, CDR1 is LNHDA and CDR2 is SQIVND (reference sequence). The germline V and J ends were trimmed by 5 bases and 1 base, with 8 bases remaining between them.

The chain joins TRBV5-8 to TRBJ1-2; TRBD1 matches at 7 bases. CDR3 length: 15 amino acids. Germline CDR1 and CDR2: SGHTS and YDEGEE. Unmatched junction bases numbered 10, after V lost 2 bases and J lost 6 bases. The CDR3 sequence: CASSLWDSRTDGYTF. Written as DNA, the CDR3 is TGTGCCAGCAGCTTATGGGACAGCCGAACGGATGGCTACACCTTC.

The sample holds a few counts of this clone. The chain recombines TRBV4-2 with TRBJ1-2; a weak D match, TRBD1 (6 bases). Germline CDR1 and CDR2: LGHNA and YNFKEQ. The V and J ends lost 1 base and 8 bases respectively, with 23 bases between them. This CDR3 is built from 17 residues. As DNA, the CDR3 is TGTGCCAGCAGCCAAGCAAACCGGGACACCGGGCTCCCGGGCTACACCTTC. This gives the protein CASSQANRDTGLPGYTF.

The chain joins TRBV28 to TRBJ1-1; 10 bases map to TRBD1. V was clipped by 8 bases and J by 6 bases; unmatched bases: 9. The V gene's germline CDR1 is MDHEN and CDR2 SYDVKM. This CDR3 has 14 amino acids. CDR3 sequence: CASRRGQGSAEAFF. The CDR3 DNA sequence: TGTGCCAGCCGAAGGGGACAGGGGAGCGCTGAAGCTTTCTTT.